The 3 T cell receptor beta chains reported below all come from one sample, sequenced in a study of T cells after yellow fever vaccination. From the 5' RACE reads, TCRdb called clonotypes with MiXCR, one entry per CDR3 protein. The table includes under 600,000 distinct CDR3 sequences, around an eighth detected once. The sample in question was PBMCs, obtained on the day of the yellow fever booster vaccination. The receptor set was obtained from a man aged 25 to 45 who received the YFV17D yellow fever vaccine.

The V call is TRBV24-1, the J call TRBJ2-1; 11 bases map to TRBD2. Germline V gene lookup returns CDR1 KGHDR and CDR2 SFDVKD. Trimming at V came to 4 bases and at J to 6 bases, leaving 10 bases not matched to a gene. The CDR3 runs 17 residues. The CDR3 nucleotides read TGTGCCACCAGTGACCCTACTAGCGGGAGACATGCCAATGAGCAGTTCTTC. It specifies CATSDPTSGRHANEQFF.

In DNA form, the CDR3 reads TGCGCCAGCAGCCAAGTCAGGGAGTACCAAGAGACCCAGTACTTC. It codes for CASSQVREYQETQYF. The chain joins TRBV4-3 to TRBJ2-5, with D perhaps assigned TRBD1 or TRBD2 (5 bases each). The CDR3 has 15 amino acids. The germline gives CDR1 LGHNA, CDR2 YSLEER. The V and J ends lost 1 base and 0 bases respectively, with 9 bases between them.

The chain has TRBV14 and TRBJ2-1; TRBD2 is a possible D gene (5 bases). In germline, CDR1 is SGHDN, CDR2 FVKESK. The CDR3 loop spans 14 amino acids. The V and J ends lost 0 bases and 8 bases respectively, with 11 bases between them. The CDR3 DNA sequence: TGTGCCAGCAGCCAAGAGTTAGCGCGGCATGAGCAGTTCTTC. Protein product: CASSQELARHEQFF.